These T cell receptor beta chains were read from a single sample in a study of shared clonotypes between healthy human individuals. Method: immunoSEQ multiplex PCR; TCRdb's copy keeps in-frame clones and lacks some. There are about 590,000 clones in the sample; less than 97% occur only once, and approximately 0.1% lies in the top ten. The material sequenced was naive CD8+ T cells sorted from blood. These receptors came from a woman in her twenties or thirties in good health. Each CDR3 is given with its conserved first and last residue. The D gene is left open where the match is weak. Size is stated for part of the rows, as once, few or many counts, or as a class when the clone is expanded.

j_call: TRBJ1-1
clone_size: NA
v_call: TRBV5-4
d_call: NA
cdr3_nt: TGTGCCAGCAGCACCGGGTCCGAAGCTTTCTTT
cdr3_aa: CASSTGSEAFF

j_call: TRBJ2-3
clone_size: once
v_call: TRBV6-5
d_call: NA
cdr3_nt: TGTGCCAGCAGTCCAAGGACAGCATACACAGATACGCAGTATTTT
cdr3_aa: CASSPRTAYTDTQYF

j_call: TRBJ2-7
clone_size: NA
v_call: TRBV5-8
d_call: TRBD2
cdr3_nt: TGTGCCAGCAGCAAAGGACTAGCGGGAGCCTACGAGCAGTACTTC
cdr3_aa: CASSKGLAGAYEQYF

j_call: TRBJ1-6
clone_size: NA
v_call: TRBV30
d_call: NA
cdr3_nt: TGTGCCTGGACACTAGATAATAATTCACCCCTCCACTTT
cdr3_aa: CAWTLDNNSPLHF

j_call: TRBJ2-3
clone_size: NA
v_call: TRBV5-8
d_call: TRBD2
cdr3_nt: TGTGCCAGCAGCTTACTACTAGCGGACTACACAGATACGCAGTATTTT
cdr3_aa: CASSLLLADYTDTQYF

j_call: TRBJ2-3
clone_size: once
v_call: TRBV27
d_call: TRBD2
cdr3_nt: TGTGCCAGCAGTTTATACCCACCGGGACTAGCGGAGGGAGATACGCAGTATTTT
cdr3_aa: CASSLYPPGLAEGDTQYF

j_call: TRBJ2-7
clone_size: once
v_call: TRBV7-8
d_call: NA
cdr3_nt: TGTGCCAGCAGCTTAACCGGGGGGCCCTCCTACGAGCAGTACTTC
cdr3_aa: CASSLTGGPSYEQYF

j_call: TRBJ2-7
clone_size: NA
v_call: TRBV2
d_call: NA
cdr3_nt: TGTGCCGGCGGGTCGGACATGGATTACGAGCAGTACTTC
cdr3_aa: CAGGSDMDYEQYF

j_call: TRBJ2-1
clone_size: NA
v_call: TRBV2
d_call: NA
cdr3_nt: TGTGCCAGCAGTGTTTGGGTCGGAGAGTCGCGTGAGCAGTTCTTC
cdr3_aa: CASSVWVGESREQFF

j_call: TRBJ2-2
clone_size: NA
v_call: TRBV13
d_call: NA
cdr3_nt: TGTGCCAGCAGCTTAGGGACTGTCACCGGGGAGCTGTTTTTT
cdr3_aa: CASSLGTVTGELFF

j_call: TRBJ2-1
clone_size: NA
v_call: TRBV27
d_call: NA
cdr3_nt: TGTGCCAGCAGTTTTGGCGATGAGCAGTTCTTC
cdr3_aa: CASSFGDEQFF

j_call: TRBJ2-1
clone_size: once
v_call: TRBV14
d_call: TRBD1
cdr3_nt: TGTGCCAGCAGCCAGGGGACAGTTGGGATCGATGAGCAGTTCTTC
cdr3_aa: CASSQGTVGIDEQFF

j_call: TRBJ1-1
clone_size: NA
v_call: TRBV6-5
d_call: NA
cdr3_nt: TGTGCCAGCTCCGGATGGGGCGAGAACACTGAAGCTTTCTTT
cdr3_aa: CASSGWGENTEAFF

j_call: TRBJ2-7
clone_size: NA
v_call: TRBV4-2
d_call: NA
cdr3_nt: TGTGCCAGCAGCCAAGGGTACGGGTCGAGCTCCTACGAGCAGTACTTC
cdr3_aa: CASSQGYGSSSYEQYF

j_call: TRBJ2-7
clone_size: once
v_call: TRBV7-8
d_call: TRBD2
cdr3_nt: TGTGCCAGCAGCCCCGGGGAGGGTAGGAGCTCCTACGAGCAGTACTTC
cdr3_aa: CASSPGEGRSSYEQYF

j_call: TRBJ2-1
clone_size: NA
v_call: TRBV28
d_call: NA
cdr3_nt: TGTGCCAGCAGTTTAAGGGTCTCCTACAATGAGCAGTTCTTC
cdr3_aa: CASSLRVSYNEQFF

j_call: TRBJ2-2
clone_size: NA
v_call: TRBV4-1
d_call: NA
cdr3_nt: TGCGCCAGCAGCCAATCTCCAATAAACCTGAACACCGGGGAGCTGTTTTTT
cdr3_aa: CASSQSPINLNTGELFF

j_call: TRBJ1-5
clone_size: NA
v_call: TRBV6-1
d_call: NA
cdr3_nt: TGTGCCAGCAGTGACCAAAGTGCAGCTCCTCAGCCCCAGCATTTT
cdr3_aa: CASSDQSAAPQPQHF

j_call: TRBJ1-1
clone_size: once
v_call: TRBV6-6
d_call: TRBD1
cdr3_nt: TGTGCCAGCAGTCTGGGACAGGCGAGCACTGAAGCTTTCTTT
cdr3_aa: CASSLGQASTEAFF

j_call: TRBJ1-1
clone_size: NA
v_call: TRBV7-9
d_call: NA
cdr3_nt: TGTGCCAGCAGCTCCGGAGAGTACAACACTGAAGCTTTCTTT
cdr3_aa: CASSSGEYNTEAFF

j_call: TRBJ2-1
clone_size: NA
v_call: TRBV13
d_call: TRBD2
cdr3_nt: TGTGCCAGCAGCACGACAGCGGGAGATGAGCAGTTCTTC
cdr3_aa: CASSTTAGDEQFF

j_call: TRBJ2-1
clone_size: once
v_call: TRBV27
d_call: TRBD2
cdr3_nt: TGTGCCAGCAGTTTGTCTAGCGGAGGGAATGAGCAGTTCTTC
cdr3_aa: CASSLSSGGNEQFF

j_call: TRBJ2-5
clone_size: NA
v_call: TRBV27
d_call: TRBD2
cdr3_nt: TGTGCCAGCAGTCCGACTAGCGGGGTGGCGGAGACCCAGTACTTC
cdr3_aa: CASSPTSGVAETQYF

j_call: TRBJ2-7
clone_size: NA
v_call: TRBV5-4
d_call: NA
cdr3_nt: TGTGCCAGCAGCCTTGAGGGGACTGCGCCGTACTTC
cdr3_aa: CASSLEGTAPYF

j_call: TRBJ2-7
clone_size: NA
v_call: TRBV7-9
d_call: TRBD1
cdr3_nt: TGTGCCAGCAGCTCCGGACAGGGGGTTTCCTACGAGCAGTACTTC
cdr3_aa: CASSSGQGVSYEQYF

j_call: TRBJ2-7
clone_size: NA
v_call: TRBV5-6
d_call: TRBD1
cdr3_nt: TGTGCCAGCAGCTTCCCCTCGACAGGGTTGTACTACGAGCAGTACTTC
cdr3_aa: CASSFPSTGLYYEQYF

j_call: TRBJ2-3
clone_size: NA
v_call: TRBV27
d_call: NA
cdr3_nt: TGTGCCAGCAGTTTGATGGACAATGCATACTCGAAGCAGTATTTT
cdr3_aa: CASSLMDNAYSKQYF

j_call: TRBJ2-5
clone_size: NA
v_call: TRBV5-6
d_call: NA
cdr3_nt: TGTGCCAGCAGCTTGGTTCGGGGTATGGAGACCCAGTACTTC
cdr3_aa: CASSLVRGMETQYF

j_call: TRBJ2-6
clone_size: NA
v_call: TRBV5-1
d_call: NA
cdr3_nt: TGCGCCAGCAGCTCACCGGGACCGAATACTCTGGGGCCGGCCAACGTCCTGACTTTC
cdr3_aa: CASSSPGPNTLGPANVLTF

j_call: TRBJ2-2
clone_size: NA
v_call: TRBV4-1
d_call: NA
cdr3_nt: TGCGCCAGCAGCCAAGGTCTTAGTACGGGGGAGCTGTTTTTT
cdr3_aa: CASSQGLSTGELFF

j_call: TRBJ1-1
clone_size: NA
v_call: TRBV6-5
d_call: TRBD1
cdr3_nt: TGTGCCAGCAGTGGGGACAGTTATAGAACTGAAGCTTTCTTT
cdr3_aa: CASSGDSYRTEAFF

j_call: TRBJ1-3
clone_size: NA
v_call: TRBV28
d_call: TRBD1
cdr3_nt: TGTGCCAGCAGATTTACGGGACAGGGTATGGTTCTCGGAAACACCATATATTTT
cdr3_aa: CASRFTGQGMVLGNTIYF

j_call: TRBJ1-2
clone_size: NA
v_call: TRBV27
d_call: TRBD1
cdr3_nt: TGTGCCAGCAGTTTATCGGCGGGACAGAGAACCTATGGCTACACCTTC
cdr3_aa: CASSLSAGQRTYGYTF

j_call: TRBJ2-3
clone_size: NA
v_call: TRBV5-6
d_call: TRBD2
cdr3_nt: TGTGCCAGCAGCTTAAGACCGGGAGGGTGGGTCACAGATACGCAGTATTTT
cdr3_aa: CASSLRPGGWVTDTQYF

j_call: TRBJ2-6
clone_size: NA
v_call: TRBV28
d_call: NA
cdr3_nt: TGTGCCAGCAGCTCACCCAGGGAGGCTGGGGCCAACGTCCTGACTTTC
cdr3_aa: CASSSPREAGANVLTF

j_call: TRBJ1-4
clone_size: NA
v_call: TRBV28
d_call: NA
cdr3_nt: TGTGCCAGCACGGTACAGGGCCGAAATAGAGAAAAACTGTTTTTT
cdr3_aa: CASTVQGRNREKLFF

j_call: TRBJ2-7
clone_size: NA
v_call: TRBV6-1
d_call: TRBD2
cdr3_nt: TGTGCCAGCAGCCATAGCGGGTCCTACGAGCAGTACTTC
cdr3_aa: CASSHSGSYEQYF

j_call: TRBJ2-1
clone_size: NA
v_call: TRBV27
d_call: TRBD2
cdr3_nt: TGTGCCAGCAGCCCTCTAGCGGGAGTCTACAATGAGCAGTTCTTC
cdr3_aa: CASSPLAGVYNEQFF

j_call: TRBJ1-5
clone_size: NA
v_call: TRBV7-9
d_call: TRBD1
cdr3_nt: TGTGCCAGCAGCTCAACCGGGACAGGTCATCAGCCCCAGCATTTT
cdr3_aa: CASSSTGTGHQPQHF

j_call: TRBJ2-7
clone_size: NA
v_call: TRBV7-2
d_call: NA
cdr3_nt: TGTGCCAGCAGCCATAAGGGGGAAGGGTACGAGCAGTACTTC
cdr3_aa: CASSHKGEGYEQYF

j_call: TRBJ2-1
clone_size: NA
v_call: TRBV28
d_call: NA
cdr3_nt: TGTGCCAGCAGTTTAGCTTACAATGAGCAGTTCTTC
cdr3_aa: CASSLAYNEQFF

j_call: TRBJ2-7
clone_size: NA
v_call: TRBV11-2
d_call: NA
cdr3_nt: TGTGCCAGCAGCTTGGGGCTAGCTCCCTACGAGCAGTACTTC
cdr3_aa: CASSLGLAPYEQYF

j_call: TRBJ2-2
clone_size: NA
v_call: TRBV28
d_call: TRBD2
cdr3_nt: TGTGCCAGCAGTCTTAGGACTAGCGGGAGTTTTAAGGCCGGGGAGCTGTTTTTT
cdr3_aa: CASSLRTSGSFKAGELFF

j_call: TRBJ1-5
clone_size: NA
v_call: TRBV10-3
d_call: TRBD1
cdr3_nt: TGTGCCATCAGTGACCGATATGGACAGGGAGGCCAGCCCCAGCATTTT
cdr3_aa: CAISDRYGQGGQPQHF

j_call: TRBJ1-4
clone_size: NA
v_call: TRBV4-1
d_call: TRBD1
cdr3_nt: TGCGCCAGCAGTTTGACAGGGTTGGGTGAAAAACTGTTTTTT
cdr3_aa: CASSLTGLGEKLFF

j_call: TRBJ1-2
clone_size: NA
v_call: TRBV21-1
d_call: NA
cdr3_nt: TGTGCCAGCAGCAAAGTGAAGTTAGGCAGGGCGGACTATGGCTACACCTTC
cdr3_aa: CASSKVKLGRADYGYTF

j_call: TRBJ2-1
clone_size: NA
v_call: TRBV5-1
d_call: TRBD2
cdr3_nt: TGCGCCAGCGCCGGGACTAGCGCCTACAATGAGCAGTTCTTC
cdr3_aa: CASAGTSAYNEQFF

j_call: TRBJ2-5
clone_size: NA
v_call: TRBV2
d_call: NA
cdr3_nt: TGTGCCAGCAGCCAAGGGAGGAGGGAGTCGCAAGAGACCCAGTACTTC
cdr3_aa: CASSQGRRESQETQYF

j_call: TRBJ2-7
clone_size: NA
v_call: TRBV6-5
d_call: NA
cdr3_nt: TGTGCCAGCAGTAATCCGGGACTTCTTCCCTACGAGCAGTACTTC
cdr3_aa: CASSNPGLLPYEQYF

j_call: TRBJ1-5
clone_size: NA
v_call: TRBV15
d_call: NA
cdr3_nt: TGTGCCACCAAAAACAGGGACAGCAATCAGCCCCAGCATTTT
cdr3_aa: CATKNRDSNQPQHF

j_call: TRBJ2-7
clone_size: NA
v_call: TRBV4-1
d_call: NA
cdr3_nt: TGCGCCAGCAGCCAAGATGCGCCATACGAGCAGTACTTC
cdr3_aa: CASSQDAPYEQYF

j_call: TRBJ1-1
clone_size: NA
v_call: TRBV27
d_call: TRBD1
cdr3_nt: TGTGCCAGCAGCTCCGGACAGGGCATGAACACTGAAGCTTTCTTT
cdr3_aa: CASSSGQGMNTEAFF

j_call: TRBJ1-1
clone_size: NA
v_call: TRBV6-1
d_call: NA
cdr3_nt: TGTGCCAGCATCCGATTCACTGAAGCTTTCTTT
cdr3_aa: CASIRFTEAFF

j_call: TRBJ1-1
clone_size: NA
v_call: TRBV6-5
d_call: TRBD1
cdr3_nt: TGTGCCAGCGGCGACAGGGGGAACACTGAAGCTTTCTTT
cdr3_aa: CASGDRGNTEAFF

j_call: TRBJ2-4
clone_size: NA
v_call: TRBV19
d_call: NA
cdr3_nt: TGTGCCAGTAGTATACCCATGGAGGGGTTACTAGCCAAAAACATTCAGTACTTC
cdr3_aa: CASSIPMEGLLAKNIQYF